This T cell receptor (beta chain) emerged from a study of shared clonotypes between healthy human individuals. Profiled with immunoSEQ multiplex PCR; TCRdb holds only in-frame clones, not every one. The sample lists about 680,000 clones; 73% were seen once. A split of CD4+ cells into CD45RA+ naive and CD45RA-negative memory subsets was performed. Study-wide points: For sorted subsets, rarefaction showed incomplete sequencing despite large depth. Unshared clonotypes carried lower generation probabilities than those common to all four donors. Sharing across four donors was seen in roughly 5% of naive CD4 clonotypes.

Germline V CDR1 and CDR2: MNHEY, SVGAGI. CDR3 length equals 14 residues. V lost 2 bases to trimming and J lost 4 bases, with 11 bases between them. Details on this clone: The antigen is undetermined.

The sequencing input was memory CD4+ T cells sorted from blood. Subset in this sample: CD45RA-negative fraction. This TCR was sampled from a woman in her 30s in good health. The rearrangement joins TRBV6-5 to TRBJ2-5, with D perhaps matching TRBD2 (5 bases). CDR3 protein: CASSYQAGGETQYF. In DNA form, the CDR3 reads TGTGCCAGCAGTTACCAGGCAGGAGGAGAGACCCAGTACTTC.